This T cell receptor beta chain was captured in a study of cytomegalovirus exposure and HLA in healthy donors. Notes on the study in general: Most of the CMV-associated TCR beta chains (in a later analysis) appeared to be HLA-restricted.

Primers included in the PCR were 60 Vbeta and 13 Jbeta primers. The method was immunoSEQ multiplex PCR; TCRdb's version includes in-frame clones alone and lacks a portion of them. Of about 100,000 clones in the sample, about 81% were seen once. Concerning this clone: Antigen specificity is unknown.

V shed 2 bases, J shed 7 bases, and the junction held 7 bases outside the gene matches. CDR3 size: 15 residues. The V gene's germline CDR1 is ENHRY and CDR2 SYGVKD. Sequencing used PBMCs. The clonotype was recovered from a man in his forties in good health and CMV-seropositive. The chain carries TRBV10-3 and TRBJ2-3, with TRBD2 matching over 9 bases. The CDR3 sequence is CAISERAGGSYTQYF. Here the CDR3 DNA reads TGTGCCATCAGTGAGCGGGCGGGAGGGTCGTATACGCAGTATTTT.